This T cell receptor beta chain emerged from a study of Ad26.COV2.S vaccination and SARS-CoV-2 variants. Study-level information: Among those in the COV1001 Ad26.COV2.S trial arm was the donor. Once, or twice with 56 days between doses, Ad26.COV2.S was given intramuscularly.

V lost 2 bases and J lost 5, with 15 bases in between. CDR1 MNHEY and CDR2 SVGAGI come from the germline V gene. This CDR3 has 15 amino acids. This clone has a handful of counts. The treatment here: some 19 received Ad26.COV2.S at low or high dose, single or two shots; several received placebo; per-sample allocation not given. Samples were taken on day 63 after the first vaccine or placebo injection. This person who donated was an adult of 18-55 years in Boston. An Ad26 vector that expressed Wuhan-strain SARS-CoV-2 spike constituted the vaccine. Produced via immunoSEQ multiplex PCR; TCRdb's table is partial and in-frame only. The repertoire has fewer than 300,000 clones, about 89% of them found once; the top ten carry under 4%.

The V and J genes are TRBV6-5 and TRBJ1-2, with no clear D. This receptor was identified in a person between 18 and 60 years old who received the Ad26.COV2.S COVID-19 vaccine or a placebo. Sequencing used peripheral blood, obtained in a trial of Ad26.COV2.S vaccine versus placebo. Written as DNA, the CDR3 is TGTGCCAGCAGTTACAGTCCAACCGCGTCTTATGGCTACACCTTC. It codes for CASSYSPTASYGYTF.